Given below is one TCR beta chain in context. V was pared by 3 bases and J by 6 bases, with 17 bases between. The CDR3 sequence is 16 residues long. CDR1 is LNHDA, CDR2 SQIVND, per germline (reference sequence). This sample was included in a study of blood T cell repertoires in COVID-19. Study in general: Samples representing acute and convalescent COVID-19 were sourced from the United States, Italy and Spain.

The assay was immunoSEQ multiplex PCR, and TCRdb's table has in-frame clones only and misses some. The sample comprises 140,000 to 150,000 clones, about 80% of which are singletons, and 6% rests with the top ten. Sequencing was done on a sample of PBMCs or T cells enriched from blood (not recorded which). The clonotype comes from a woman between 45 and 65 years old who had recovered from COVID-19. The chain combines TRBV19 with TRBJ2-2; a weak D match, TRBD2 (5 bases). CDR3 loop: CASSMGSFRPAGELFF. The CDR3 DNA sequence: TGTGCCAGTAGTATGGGGAGTTTTAGGCCCGCCGGGGAGCTGTTTTTT.